A single sample gave rise to the 23 T cell receptor beta chains below, sequenced in a study of breast tumors, draining lymph nodes, adjacent tissues. TCRdb processed the multiplex PCR reads anew with MiXCR; each CDR3 protein has one entry. Among approximately 210,000 distinct CDR3 sequences listed, 30% to 35% were seen once. Axillary draining lymph nodes of breast cancer patients supplied the node samples. Sequencing input: axillary lymph node tissue. Source of these receptors: a female donor with breast cancer. Some clones in this sample may be carry-over from other donors' samples.

The V gene is TRBV6-5, the J gene TRBJ1-5; D is undetermined. The CDR3 has 17 residues. Trimming shortened V by 3 bases and J by 4 bases, and 19 bases separated the two germline ends. Germline V CDR1 and CDR2: MNHEY, SVGAGI. The chain's CDR3 is CASSYGSPWARNQPQHF. The DNA for the CDR3 is TGTGCCAGCAGTTATGGCTCTCCCTGGGCGCGAAATCAGCCCCAGCATTTT.

Details on this clonotype: This sequence may be a read error, since a much larger clone differs from it by one base. The chain has TRBV29-1 and TRBJ2-7, with TRBD1 matching 9 bases. Germline V CDR1 and CDR2: SQVTM, ANQGSEA. This CDR3 spans 15 amino acids. V gave up 2 bases and J gave up 5 bases; unmatched junction bases: 10. This chain's CDR3 is CSVEFPDRGFHEQYF. The DNA for the CDR3 is TGCAGCGTTGAATTCCCGGACAGGGGTTTCCACGAGCAGTACTTC.

With regard to this clonotype: At one end the junction does not follow the germline gene, possibly because of a read error. The V gene is TRBV28, the J gene TRBJ2-5; D gene ambiguous. The CDR3 loop spans 16 amino acids. Germline values: CDR1 MDHEN, CDR2 SYDVKM. Written as DNA, the CDR3 is TGTGCCAGCAGTTTACACAATCTCCTAGTACAAGAGGCCCAGTACTTC. It codes for CASSLHNLLVQEAQYF. The entire variable domain, with the rest obtained from reference TRBV28 and TRBJ2-5, is as follows: DVKVTQSSRYLVKRTGEKVFLECVQDMDHENMFWYRQDPGLGLRLIYFSYDVKMKEKGDIPEGYSVSREKKERFSLILESASTNQTSMYLCASSLHNLLVQEAQYFGPGTRLLVL.

This clonotype was seen many times. This sequence joins TRBV4-3 and TRBJ1-4; D is uncertain. V lost 4 bases and J lost 6, with 9 bases in between. CDR1 and CDR2 (germline): LGHNA, YSLEER. The CDR3 has 13 amino acids. This CDR3 reads CASSRGLDEKLFF. CDR3 coding DNA: TGCGCCAGCAGCCGTGGACTAGATGAAAAACTGTTTTTT.

This clonotype has only a few counts. The chain combines TRBV7-2 with TRBJ1-1; no reliable D call. This CDR3 contains 14 residues. Between the trimmed V and J ends, which lost 8 bases and 2 bases, there was a span of 15 bases. Looked up from germline, CDR1 is SGHTA and CDR2 is FQGNSA. CDR3 DNA sequence: TGTGCCAGCTCCCTATCGGGCACCAACACTGAAGCTTTCTTT. This translates into CASSLSGTNTEAFF.

This clonotype was detected ten times or more. The CDR3 reads CASRGRAGANVLTF. CDR3 coding DNA: TGTGCCAGCAGGGGCAGGGCTGGGGCCAACGTCCTGACTTTC. The gene calls are TRBV6-6 and TRBJ2-6; D perhaps matches TRBD1 (5 bases). Germline V gives CDR1 MNHNY, CDR2 SVGAGI (reference sequence). The CDR3 runs 14 residues. Between the trimmed V and J ends, which lost 6 bases and 2 bases, there was a span of 8 bases.

The chain carries TRBV3-1 and TRBJ2-2, with D hard to call. V lost 0 bases and J lost 3, with 8 bases in between. The CDR3 spans 15 residues. CDR1 and CDR2 (germline): LGHDT, YNNKEL (reference sequence). The CDR3 region is CASSQDMGYTGELFF. The CDR3 region has the DNA TGTGCCAGCAGCCAAGATATGGGATACACCGGGGAGCTGTTTTTT.

This clonotype was seen at least ten times. One base away lies a much larger clone, so this may be a sequencing read error. CDR3 nucleotides: TGTGCCAGCAGCTTAGACGCAGATACGCAGTATTTT. Its protein product is CASSLDADTQYF. The chain employs TRBV11-3 and TRBJ2-3; D is undetermined. Looked up from germline, CDR1 is SGHNT and CDR2 is YENEEA. Trimming removed 0 bases at V and 4 bases at J, with 2 bases between. The CDR3 sequence is 12 residues long.

The J gene is TRBJ1-6, the V gene TRBV25-1; TRBD1 matches at 8 bases. Germline V gives CDR1 MGHDK, CDR2 SYGVNS. This CDR3 contains 12 residues. As DNA, the CDR3 is TGTGCTAGGTCGGACAGGGCTTCACCCCTCCACTTT. Its translation: CARSDRASPLHF.

The chain couples TRBV2 to TRBJ2-1, with 11 positions matching TRBD2. Trimming cost V 6 bases and J 8 bases; bases outside gene matches: 12. Per germline, CDR1 SNHLY and CDR2 FYNNEI. The CDR3 loop spans 16 amino acids. The CDR3 bases are TGTGCCAGCAGGGCTAGCGGGGGGATGTTAGGGTATGAGCAGTTCTTC. Protein product: CASRASGGMLGYEQFF.

This clonotype was counted once. V usage is TRBV19 and J usage is TRBJ1-4, with 7 bases matching TRBD1. Germline CDR1 is LNHDA and CDR2 is SQIVND (reference sequence). The length of the CDR3 is 15 residues. The trim removed 6 bases at V and 1 base at J, leaving 5 bases unmatched. The CDR3 protein is CASSRGYRTNEKLFF. The DNA of the CDR3 is TGTGCCAGTAGCAGGGGGTATAGAACTAATGAAAAACTGTTTTTT.

This clonotype was seen many times. In DNA, the CDR3 is TGTGCCAGCAGCTGGAGGGGGGCGAACACCGGGGAGCTGTTTTTT. It translates to CASSWRGANTGELFF. The chain couples TRBV7-8 to TRBJ2-2; D is perhaps TRBD1 or TRBD2 (6 bases each). V lost 4 bases to trimming and J lost 0 bases, with 9 bases between them. The germline CDR1 and CDR2 sequences are SGHVS and FQNEAQ. The length of the CDR3 is 15 residues.

This clonotype has ten or more counts. V and J are TRBV7-3 and TRBJ2-3; the D is unclear. The V gene lost 1 base and the J gene lost 6 bases, with 8 bases spanning the gap. This CDR3 has 13 amino acids. CDR1 and CDR2 (germline): SGHTA, FQGTGA. CDR3 region: CASSLRMGDTQYF. CDR3 DNA: TGTGCCAGCAGCTTAAGGATGGGCGATACGCAGTATTTT.

There are many counts of this clonotype. V usage is TRBV20-1 and J usage is TRBJ2-3; TRBD2 aligns across 13 bases. The CDR3 runs to 17 residues. V dropped 5 bases and J dropped 0; count of bases not matched to a gene: 8. Germline values: CDR1 DFQATT, CDR2 SNEGSKA (reference sequence). This CDR3 is CSAGGLAGVVSTDTQYF. In DNA form, the CDR3 reads TGCAGTGCTGGAGGACTAGCGGGAGTGGTTAGCACAGATACGCAGTATTTT.

The DNA for the CDR3 is TGTGCCAGCAGTCACGTCGGGAGAACCTACGAGCAGTACTTC. Translation: CASSHVGRTYEQYF. This chain links TRBV6-5 with TRBJ2-7; perhaps TRBD2 as D (6 bases). V was trimmed by 5 bases and J by 2 bases, leaving 13 bases between them. Germline CDR1 and CDR2: MNHEY and SVGAGI. There are 14 residues in the CDR3.

This clonotype was counted many times. The chain joins TRBV2 to TRBJ2-1; maybe TRBD1 (6 bases). CDR3 size: 14 residues. The V gene lost 4 bases and the J gene lost 3 bases, with 10 bases spanning the gap. CDR1 is SNHLY, CDR2 FYNNEI, per germline. CDR3 protein: CASSGQAGYNEQFF. DNA of the CDR3: TGTGCCAGCAGTGGACAGGCGGGCTACAATGAGCAGTTCTTC.

This clonotype was seen ten or more times. J is TRBJ1-2 and V is TRBV6-5; D gene ambiguous. The germline V and J ends were trimmed by 5 bases and 4 bases, with 17 bases remaining between them. CDR3 size: 15 residues. Germline lookup yields CDR1 MNHEY and CDR2 SVGAGI. Here the CDR3 reads CASSLSLTVSYGYTF. The CDR3, as DNA: TGTGCCAGCAGTCTCAGCCTCACAGTTAGCTATGGCTACACCTTC.

This clonotype was counted ten times or more. The chain has TRBV5-4 and TRBJ1-2; D gene ambiguous. The CDR3 is made up of 13 amino acids. Germline V gene lookup returns CDR1 SGHNT and CDR2 YYREEE (reference sequence). V lost 0 bases to trimming and J lost 8 bases, with 11 bases between them. The CDR3 DNA reads TGTGCCAGCAGCTTGGAGAGCCCACGGGGCTACACCTTC. It codes for CASSLESPRGYTF.

This clonotype came up many times. This rearrangement joins TRBV3-1 to TRBJ1-6; D gene ambiguous. The CDR3 totals 13 residues. V dropped 7 bases and J dropped 7 bases, with 11 bases sitting between them. Per the germline V gene, CDR1 is LGHDT and CDR2 is YNNKEL (reference sequence). Written as DNA, the CDR3 is TGTGCCAGCACCCCCTCGGTAAATTCACCCCTCCACTTT. Its protein product is CASTPSVNSPLHF.

Many counts were recorded for this clonotype. The chain joins TRBV7-2 to TRBJ2-7, with 7 nucleotides matching TRBD1. With V trimmed by 5 bases and J by 2 bases, 12 bases remained unmatched. Germline CDR1 is SGHTA and CDR2 is FQGNSA. There are 16 residues in the CDR3. The CDR3 DNA follows: TGTGCCAGCAGCGCCTATTCAGGGGGATTTGCCTACGAGCAGTACTTC. Amino acid sequence: CASSAYSGGFAYEQYF.

In its sample, this clonotype was seen a few times. Being one base from a much bigger clone, this may be a read error. Lacking the conserved final phenylalanine or tryptophan, this CDR3 likely reflects a read error. V usage is TRBV9 and J usage is TRBJ2-5; D unresolved. The CDR3 runs 13 residues. With 1 base removed from V and 8 bases from J, the gap between germline ends came to 12 bases. The germline CDR1 and CDR2 sequences are SGDLS and YYNGEE. Here the CDR3 DNA reads TGTGCCAGCAGCGTATCTAACGGTGCCACCCAGTACTCC. Translated, it gives CASSVSNGATQYS.

On this clonotype itself: Being one base from a much bigger clone, this may be a read error. The chain joins TRBV7-3 to TRBJ2-5; 9 nucleotides match TRBD2. This CDR3 has 14 amino acids. Germline CDR1 reads SGHTA; CDR2 reads FQGTGA. CDR3 DNA: TGTGCCAGCAGCGTTAGCGGGAGCGGAGAGACCCAGCACTTC. As protein: CASSVSGSGETQHF.

V usage is TRBV7-3 and J usage is TRBJ2-7; the D is unclear. Trimming removed 5 bases at V and 11 bases at J, with 19 bases between. The CDR3 is made up of 13 amino acids. Germline V CDR1 and CDR2: SGHTA, FQGTGA. This CDR3 reads CASSASLQTTEYF. CDR3 coding DNA: TGTGCCAGCAGCGCCAGCTTACAAACCACGGAGTACTTC.